These 15 T cell receptor beta chains were sequenced from one sample in a study of T-cell memory formation after mild COVID-19. MiXCR was run by TCRdb on the 5' RACE reads, yielding one entry per CDR3 protein. The sample includes about 190,000 distinct CDR3 sequences, about 16% of them seen just once. Sequencing was done on a sample of PBMCs or a T cell subset sorted from them (not recorded which). The receptor source for this set is an adult woman who had mild COVID-19 (a few samples of this study predate the infection). Cell type and time point are not known.

The gene calls are TRBV30 and TRBJ1-5; 8 bases map to TRBD1. Looked up from germline, CDR1 is GTSNPN and CDR2 is SVGIG (reference sequence). Unmatched junction bases numbered 10, after V lost 2 bases and J lost 4 bases. CDR3 length: 16 amino acids. The CDR3, as DNA: TGTGCCTGGAGTTTCAACAGGGGGAGGAGGAATCAGCCCCAGCATTTT. Translated: CAWSFNRGRRNQPQHF.

The genes are TRBV29-1 and TRBJ2-5; 9 bases align to TRBD2. Germline lookup yields CDR1 SQVTM and CDR2 ANQGSEA. The CDR3 totals 13 residues. The J segment lost 4 bases and the V segment lost 6 bases, leaving 6 bases of the junction unmatched. The CDR3 reads CSVRGLAIETQYF. Written as DNA, the CDR3 is TGCAGCGTGCGGGGACTAGCCATAGAGACCCAGTACTTC.

There are a few counts of this clonotype. The chain links TRBV3-1 to TRBJ2-7, with D possibly TRBD2 on 5 matching bases. Trimming took 1 base from V and 2 from J, leaving 12 bases between them. Germline CDR1 LGHDT, CDR2 YNNKEL (reference sequence). The CDR3 contains 15 residues. CDR3 protein: CASSQGGILPYEQYF. CDR3 nucleotides: TGTGCCAGCAGCCAAGGAGGGATACTACCCTACGAGCAGTACTTC.

The rearrangement uses TRBV7-2 and TRBJ2-7, with 8 bases that match TRBD2. Losses at the gene ends were 0 bases for V and 4 bases for J; bases not matched to a gene: 14. There are 18 residues in the CDR3. Germline V CDR1 and CDR2: SGHTA, FQGNSA. The CDR3 coding sequence is TGTGCCAGCAGCTTAGCGGCCGCCTCCCGGGGGGGCCCTTACGAGCAGTACTTC. Residues: CASSLAAASRGGPYEQYF.

The chain uses TRBV3-1 and TRBJ1-1; TRBD1 is a possible D gene (5 bases). Trimming removed 4 bases from V and 1 base from J, with 16 bases in between. The germline CDR1 and CDR2 sequences are LGHDT and YNNKEL (reference sequence). The CDR3 contains 16 residues. CDR3 amino acids: CASSPVRGRQNTEAFF. The DNA for the CDR3 is TGTGCCAGCAGCCCAGTTCGGGGACGGCAGAACACTGAAGCTTTCTTT.

V gene TRBV2 combines with J gene TRBJ2-5; the D gene is possibly TRBD2 (6 bases). V was trimmed by 8 bases and J by 3 bases, leaving 10 bases between them. The CDR3 has 12 residues. Per the germline V gene, CDR1 is SNHLY and CDR2 is FYNNEI. The CDR3: CASAGIEETQYF. The CDR3 DNA reads TGTGCCAGCGCGGGAATTGAAGAGACCCAGTACTTC.

In this sample, this clonotype turned up a few times. This sequence joins TRBV20-1 and TRBJ1-2, with 7 bases lining up with TRBD1. The J segment lost 5 bases and the V segment lost 5 bases, leaving 17 bases of the junction unmatched. The CDR3 is 16 residues long. Germline lookup yields CDR1 DFQATT and CDR2 SNEGSKA (reference sequence). Written as DNA, the CDR3 is TGCAGTGCTGCACGGTCGGACAGGCCGCTTCTTTATGGCTACACCTTC. It encodes CSAARSDRPLLYGYTF.

The chain carries TRBV3-1 and TRBJ2-7; tentative D call: TRBD2 (5 bases). This CDR3 is 14 amino acids long. Germline values: CDR1 LGHDT, CDR2 YNNKEL (reference sequence). The ends were cut back, 1 base at V and 6 bases at J, with 13 bases in the middle. The CDR3 here is CASSQGITRVEQYF. CDR3 in DNA: TGTGCCAGCAGCCAAGGAATTACTAGGGTCGAGCAGTACTTC.

In its sample, this clonotype is medium-sized. This rearrangement joins TRBV5-1 to TRBJ2-5; 10 bases are a match to TRBD1. V gave up 6 bases and J gave up 5 bases; unmatched junction bases: 7. Per germline, CDR1 SGHRS and CDR2 YFSETQ. The CDR3 runs to 14 residues. The CDR3 region is CASNGQGVGETQYF. CDR3 sequence (DNA): TGCGCCAGCAACGGACAGGGGGTCGGGGAGACCCAGTACTTC.

This clonotype was observed a handful of times. The chain joins TRBV12-5 to TRBJ2-7; TRBD1 matches 7 bases. This CDR3 has 14 residues. CDR1 and CDR2 (germline): LGHNT, FRNRAP. Unmatched junction bases numbered 6, after V lost 4 bases and J lost 3 bases. The CDR3 DNA reads TGTGCTAGTGGTTGGCAGGGGGAGAACTACGAGCAGTACTTC. The encoded protein is CASGWQGENYEQYF.

The chain recombines TRBV12-3 or TRBV12-4 with TRBJ2-3; 10 nucleotides agree with TRBD1. CDR3 length: 15 residues. Losses at the gene ends were 5 bases for V and 2 bases for J; bases not matched to a gene: 4. CDR3 amino acids: CASSGDRGFTDTQYF. CDR3 DNA sequence: TGTGCCAGCAGTGGGGACAGGGGCTTCACAGATACGCAGTATTTT.

The CDR3 sequence: CASSSGGGTEAFF. In nucleotides, the CDR3 is TGCGCCAGCAGCTCCGGTGGAGGGACTGAAGCTTTCTTT. The chain employs TRBV5-1 and TRBJ1-1; no definite D call. Germline loops: CDR1 SGHRS, CDR2 YFSETQ. The CDR3 is 13 residues long. The ends were cut back, 3 bases at V and 5 bases at J, with 11 bases in the middle.

This clonotype turned up a few times. The chain is built from TRBV5-1 and TRBJ2-3; 8 bases fit TRBD1. The CDR3 sequence is 19 residues long. V lost 2 bases and J lost 2; bases outside the gene matches: 16. The V gene's germline CDR1 is SGHRS and CDR2 YFSETQ. CDR3 in DNA: TGCGCCAGCAGCTTCCCCCGGACAGGGTCCTCTCGAGACACAGATACGCAGTATTTT. Translated: CASSFPRTGSSRDTDTQYF.

The chain recombines TRBV2 with TRBJ2-7; D uncertain. Trimming shortened V by 7 bases and J by 3 bases, and 7 bases separated the two germline ends. This CDR3 region has 11 residues. Germline CDR1 reads SNHLY; CDR2 reads FYNNEI. The chain's CDR3 is CASTTDYEQYF. CDR3 in DNA: TGTGCCAGCACTACAGACTACGAGCAGTACTTC.

This clonotype was found a few times. The J gene is TRBJ2-7, the V gene TRBV6-2 or TRBV6-3; TRBD2 matches 10 bases. Trimming removed 7 bases from V and 2 bases from J; junction bases left unmatched: 5. The CDR3 extends over 14 amino acids. From germline, CDR1 is MNHEY and CDR2 SVGEGT. CDR3 amino acids: CASTLAGVAYEQYF. CDR3 in DNA: TGTGCCAGCACCCTAGCGGGGGTTGCCTACGAGCAGTACTTC.